The entry below describes one T cell receptor beta chain. Its cognate antigen is unknown. CDR3 length: 14 amino acids. The V end was cut by 2 bases, the J end by 6 bases, with 8 bases between. Germline assignment: CDR1 SNHLY and CDR2 FYNNEI. The data were produced by immunoSEQ multiplex PCR, yet TCRdb's version contains in-frame clones alone and is incomplete. The table has about 35,000 clones, under 85% seen once. The data are from a study of OX40 agonist ivuxolimab in advanced cancers. Study at large: Dosing consisted of intravenous ivuxolimab at 0.01 to 10 mg/kg every 2 weeks. With a range of roughly 23 to 90, age averaged approximately 54 years, and 75% to 90% were male. Partial responses occurred in three patients (one hepatocellular carcinoma, two cutaneous melanoma). Study findings and constraints: There were, on average, more expanded clones in CD8+ T cells than in CD4+.

The source is an adult with an advanced solid tumor such as melanoma, head and neck, liver or kidney cancer. The material sequenced was CD4+ or CD8+ T cells sorted from blood, taken in a trial of the OX40 agonist ivuxolimab. The V call is TRBV2, the J call TRBJ1-6, with D unresolved. The CDR3: CASSETGINSPLHF. For the CDR3, the DNA is TGTGCCAGCAGTGAAACGGGGATTAATTCACCCCTCCACTTT. Full variable domain (missing parts from reference TRBV2 and TRBJ1-6): EPEVTQTPSHQVTQMGQEVILRCVPISNHLYFYWYRQILGQKVEFLVSFYNNEISEKSEIFDDQFSVERPDGSNFTLKIRSTKLEDSAMYFCASSETGINSPLHFGNGTRLTVT.